Below, 6 T cell receptor beta chains from the same sample are listed, as sequenced in a study of metastatic and nonmetastatic thyroid tumors. TCRdb called clones again from the PCR reads with MiXCR. In the table there are 22,000 or so clones, roughly 9.7% of which are singletons. Each patient came to thyroid surgery without any prior treatment (of any kind). Sample: blood. The receptors here all came from a female donor with papillary thyroid cancer or a benign thyroid nodule (not recorded which). Some clones in this sample may be carry-over from other donors' samples.

V is TRBV6-7 and J is TRBJ2-2; D possibly matches TRBD1 or TRBD2 (5 bases each). TRBV6-7 is given ORF status, its function remaining uncertain. The CDR3 sequence is 14 residues long. Trimming removed 5 bases at V and 4 bases at J, with 11 bases between. CDR3 in DNA: TGTGCCAGCAGTGAACTGAGGGGCACCGGGGAGCTGTTTTTT. Translating it yields CASSELRGTGELFF.

Worth noting for this clone: One base away lies a much larger clone, so this may be a sequencing read error. Other DNA sequences in this specimen translate into the identical CDR3. The CDR3 DNA follows: TGTGCAAGCAGCTTAGCAACAGGCCCCGGGAGCAATCAGCCCCAGCATTTT. Translated, it gives CASSLATGPGSNQPQHF. The gene calls are TRBV7-6 and TRBJ1-5, with D perhaps matching TRBD1 (5 bases). Germline assignment: CDR1 SGHVS and CDR2 FNYEAQ. CDR3 length: 17 amino acids.

This clone was recorded many times. The chain employs TRBV2 and TRBJ1-6; D call uncertain. V dropped 3 bases and J dropped 0 bases, with 6 bases sitting between them. This CDR3 is 15 amino acids long. Germline CDR1 and CDR2: SNHLY and FYNNEI. CDR3 region: CASSDRASYNSPLHF. CDR3 in DNA: TGTGCCAGCAGTGACAGAGCCTCCTATAATTCACCCCTCCACTTT.

The V and J genes are TRBV3-1 and TRBJ1-5, with D tentatively TRBD1 (5 bases). The CDR3 has 16 amino acids. Germline CDR1 LGHDT, CDR2 YNNKEL (reference sequence). The V gene lost 3 bases and the J gene lost 0 bases, with 12 bases spanning the gap. CDR3 DNA: TGTGCCAGCAGCCAGGGGAAGGGGATTAGCAATCAGCCCCAGCATTTT. Its translation: CASSQGKGISNQPQHF.

This clone was seen more than once but under ten times. This may come from a read error, since a much larger clone is one base off. The chain links TRBV4-2 to TRBJ2-2; no reliable D call. The CDR3 has 15 residues. CDR1 and CDR2 from the germline V gene are LGHNA and YNFKEQ. The CDR3: CAISQDPAGPGELFF. The CDR3 DNA sequence: TGTGCCATCAGCCAAGATCCAGCAGGCCCCGGGGAGCTGTTTTTT.

This clone was observed at least ten times. The chain's CDR3 is CASSQPGLAGHNEQFF. The CDR3 DNA reads TGTGCCAGCAGCCAACCGGGACTAGCGGGTCACAATGAGCAGTTCTTC. V gene TRBV9 combines with J gene TRBJ2-1; TRBD2 matches 12 bases. The CDR3 totals 16 residues. Germline values: CDR1 SGDLS, CDR2 YYNGEE. Losses at the gene ends were 4 bases for V and 5 bases for J; bases not matched to a gene: 7.